The 25 T cell receptor beta chains listed next were all sequenced from one sample in a study of blood T cell repertoires in COVID-19. Libraries were prepared by immunoSEQ multiplex PCR; TCRdb keeps only in-frame clonotypes and omits some of them. The profile covers hundreds of thousands of clones, with roughly 88% appearing a single time and roughly 6% taken by the ten largest. Material: peripheral blood. The receptors stem from a woman aged 25 to 45 with COVID-19, enrolled during active disease.

The CDR3 DNA is TGTGCCAGCAGCCCACCCCCCGTCAGGATATTGTCGAACACTGAAGCTTTCTTT. This gives the protein CASSPPPVRILSNTEAFF. The chain joins TRBV5-8 to TRBJ1-1, with unresolved D. V gave up 4 bases and J gave up 1 base, with 23 bases separating them. CDR1 is SGHTS and CDR2 is YDEGEE in the germline V gene. The CDR3 contains 18 residues.

The chain combines TRBV5-4 with TRBJ1-3, with TRBD1 as a possible D gene (6 bases). The CDR3 sequence is 15 residues long. The V gene lost 0 bases and the J gene lost 4 bases, with 11 bases spanning the gap. The V gene's germline CDR1 is SGHNT and CDR2 YYREEE (reference sequence). This chain's CDR3 is CASSLDWGPGNTIYF. CDR3 nucleotide sequence: TGTGCCAGCAGCTTGGATTGGGGGCCAGGAAACACCATATATTTT.

The J gene is TRBJ1-2, the V gene TRBV9; TRBD1 matches at 9 bases. Trimming took 3 bases from V and 8 from J; bases not matched to a gene: 11. Germline V lookup: CDR1 SGDLS, CDR2 YYNGEE. This CDR3 is 15 amino acids long. The DNA for the CDR3 is TGTGCCAGCAGCGACCCCGGACAGGGGAGCTGGGGCTACACCTTC. As protein: CASSDPGQGSWGYTF.

This clone turned up a few times. This rearrangement joins TRBV4-3 to TRBJ1-2, with TRBD1 matching over 7 bases. Germline trimming cut 2 bases from V and 4 bases from J; bases unmatched to any gene: 7. Germline V gene sequence: CDR1 LGHNA, CDR2 YSLEER. The CDR3 contains 15 residues. The CDR3 DNA sequence: TGCGCCAGCAGCCAACAGGGGGACAGCCGCTATGGCTACACCTTC. Protein sequence: CASSQQGDSRYGYTF.

A note on this clone: Other DNA sequences in this specimen translate into the identical CDR3. The rearrangement joins TRBV6-1 to TRBJ2-1, with TRBD2 identical over 10 bases. Germline V lookup: CDR1 MNHNS, CDR2 SASEGT. Trimming took 0 bases from V and 7 from J; bases not matched to a gene: 6. This CDR3 is 16 amino acids long. The CDR3 protein is CASSEARTSGRNEQFF. DNA for the CDR3: TGTGCCAGCAGTGAAGCTCGGACTAGCGGTCGGAATGAGCAGTTCTTC.

The chain is built from TRBV10-2 and TRBJ2-5, with TRBD2 as a possible D gene (6 bases). Germline V CDR1 and CDR2: WSHSY, SAAADI. Between the trimmed V and J ends, which lost 6 bases and 0 bases, there was a span of 11 bases. The CDR3 spans 14 residues. CDR3 DNA: TGCGCCAGCAGCCCCCGGGGGTACCAAGAGACCCAGTACTTC. This gives the protein CASSPRGYQETQYF.

J is TRBJ2-1 and V is TRBV15; tentative D call: TRBD2 (6 bases). V lost 2 bases to trimming and J lost 8 bases, with 28 bases between them. The CDR3 loop spans 19 amino acids. Germline V gene data show CDR1 as LNHNV and CDR2 as YYDKDF (reference sequence). CDR3 sequence: CATSRSRPRTLDYRDEQFF. DNA of the CDR3: TGTGCCACCAGCAGATCTCGACCTCGGACCCTGGACTATCGGGATGAGCAGTTCTTC.

The chain couples TRBV24-1 to TRBJ2-1, with 7 bases aligning to TRBD1. Germline V lookup: CDR1 KGHDR, CDR2 SFDVKD. The CDR3 covers 17 residues. Trimming at V came to 4 bases and at J to 6 bases, leaving 14 bases not matched to a gene. This CDR3 is CATSETRKGGFGNEQFF. The CDR3 region has the DNA TGTGCCACCAGTGAGACCCGTAAAGGGGGCTTCGGCAATGAGCAGTTCTTC.

The rearrangement links TRBV7-2 to TRBJ2-1, with 10 nucleotides matching TRBD2. This CDR3 region has 16 residues. The V segment lost 3 bases and the J segment 9 bases; nucleotides outside the gene matches: 11. Germline V gene data show CDR1 as SGHTA and CDR2 as FQGNSA. CDR3 sequence: CASSLSGRGVAGEQFF. The DNA for the CDR3 is TGTGCCAGCAGCTTGAGCGGGAGGGGGGTAGCAGGTGAGCAGTTCTTC.

This chain joins TRBV10-1 and TRBJ2-3; D might be TRBD1 (5 bases). This CDR3 is 12 amino acids long. CDR1 is WNHNN, CDR2 SYGVQD, per germline (reference sequence). V gave up 6 bases and J gave up 4 bases, with 8 bases separating them. Here the CDR3 DNA reads TGCGCCAGCAGCGCAGGGTCAGATACGCAGTATTTT. Its protein is CASSAGSDTQYF.

The CDR3 protein is CASSAFAGSEQYF. In nucleotides, the CDR3 is TGTGCCAGTAGTGCCTTCGCCGGTTCCGAGCAGTACTTC. J is TRBJ2-7 and V is TRBV19; unclear D gene. Germline CDR1 is LNHDA and CDR2 is SQIVND (reference sequence). The CDR3 contains 13 residues. The V gene lost 5 bases and the J gene lost 6 bases, with 14 bases spanning the gap.

The rearrangement joins TRBV7-9 to TRBJ1-6; possible D gene TRBD1, 5 bases. The CDR3 contains 14 residues. Germline-derived CDR1 and CDR2 are SEHNR and FQNEAQ (reference sequence). V was shortened by 5 bases and J by 8 bases, with 13 bases between the two germline ends. The CDR3 region has the DNA TGTGCCAGCAGCCGATCTTTCAGGGATTCACCCCTCCACTTT. Translated, it gives CASSRSFRDSPLHF. Full variable domain (missing parts from reference TRBV7-9 and TRBJ1-6): DTGVSQNPRHKITKRGQNVTFRCDPISEHNRLYWYRQTLGQGPEFLTYFQNEAQLEKSRLLSDRFSAERPKGSFSTLEIQRTEQGDSAMYLCASSRSFRDSPLHFGNGTRLTVT.

The V and J genes are TRBV6-2 or TRBV6-3 and TRBJ2-2, with D hard to call. CDR1 MNHEY and CDR2 SVGEGT come from the germline V gene. V dropped 2 bases and J dropped 1 base, with 8 bases sitting between them. CDR3 length equals 15 residues. This chain's CDR3 is CASSYPVMNTGELFF. In DNA form, the CDR3 reads TGTGCCAGCAGTTACCCAGTCATGAACACCGGGGAGCTGTTTTTT.

V and J are TRBV14 and TRBJ2-7, with 8 bases that match TRBD1. J gave up 1 base and V 0 bases, and 14 bases lay outside the gene matches. Germline CDR1 and CDR2: SGHDN and FVKESK. The CDR3 spans 19 residues. The chain's CDR3 is CASSQDPHPTGATSYEQYV. DNA for the CDR3: TGTGCCAGCAGCCAAGATCCGCACCCGACAGGGGCCACTTCCTACGAGCAGTACGTC.

The gene calls are TRBV15 and TRBJ2-3; 7 bases map to TRBD1. This CDR3 is built from 16 residues. Germline CDR1 is LNHNV and CDR2 is YYDKDF (reference sequence). Trimming cost V 2 bases and J 0 bases; bases outside gene matches: 5. The CDR3 loop reads CATSRPMGQSTDTQYF. The CDR3 DNA reads as TGTGCCACCAGCAGACCAATGGGACAGAGCACAGATACGCAGTATTTT. Looking up the rest from reference TRBV15 and TRBJ2-3 gives the full variable domain: DAMVIQNPRYQVTQFGKPVTLSCSQTLNHNVMYWYQQKSSQAPKLLFHYYDKDFNNEADTPDNFQSRRPNTSFCFLDIRSPGLGDTAMYLCATSRPMGQSTDTQYFGPGTRLTVL.

J is TRBJ1-6 and V is TRBV6-5; 8 bases align to TRBD1. The CDR3 is 16 residues long. Trimming at V came to 2 bases and at J to 10 bases, leaving 10 bases not matched to a gene. Germline V gene sequence: CDR1 MNHEY, CDR2 SVGAGI. CDR3 DNA: TGTGCCAGCAGTTACAGACAGGGGTATCGGAGATCACCCCTCCACTTT. Protein: CASSYRQGYRRSPLHF.

This chain joins TRBV13 and TRBJ1-2; 10 bases agree with TRBD1. Germline V gene lookup returns CDR1 PRHDT and CDR2 FYEKMQ (reference sequence). V lost 5 bases to trimming and J lost 4 bases; unmatched junction nucleotides: 13. This CDR3 has 17 residues. The CDR3 bases are TGTGCCAGCAGCATCTCCACCGGGACAGGGGAGGGCTATGGCTACACCTTC. Amino acids: CASSISTGTGEGYGYTF.

The V and J genes are TRBV6-5 and TRBJ2-1; maybe TRBD2 (5 bases). V shed 4 bases and J shed 0 bases, with 7 bases lying between them. CDR3 size: 14 residues. Germline-derived CDR1 and CDR2 are MNHEY and SVGAGI. Here the CDR3 reads CASSSADSYNEQFF. The CDR3 bases are TGTGCCAGCAGTTCAGCGGACTCCTACAATGAGCAGTTCTTC.

The sample holds a few counts of this clone. The rearrangement uses TRBV19 and TRBJ1-6; TRBD1 might be the D (6 bases). CDR1 and CDR2 from the germline V gene are LNHDA and SQIVND (reference sequence). CDR3 size: 17 residues. V dropped 3 bases and J dropped 10 bases, with 22 bases sitting between them. The CDR3: CASSISSVGGQGSPLHF. In nucleotides, the CDR3 is TGTGCCAGTAGTATCAGCTCGGTGGGGGGGCAAGGATCACCCCTCCACTTT.

CDR3 coding DNA: TGTGCCACCAGTGACCCCGGTATGGGTGCAGGGGAGCACAATGAGCAGTTCTTC. This translates into CATSDPGMGAGEHNEQFF. The chain combines TRBV24-1 with TRBJ2-1; TRBD1 might be the D (6 bases). The CDR3 contains 18 residues. Trimming removed 4 bases from V and 5 bases from J, with 23 bases in between. Per the germline V gene, CDR1 is KGHDR and CDR2 is SFDVKD.

The J gene is TRBJ1-5, the V gene TRBV5-1; no definite D call. The germline V gene encodes CDR1 SGHRS and CDR2 YFSETQ. V was trimmed by 7 bases and J by 5 bases, leaving 4 bases between them. The CDR3 spans 10 residues. In DNA, the CDR3 is TGCGCCAGCCAGGATCAGCCCCAGCATTTT. Protein product: CASQDQPQHF.

The rearrangement links TRBV28 to TRBJ1-2, with 11 bases aligning to TRBD1. The trim removed 2 bases at V and 3 bases at J, leaving 2 bases unmatched. The V gene's germline CDR1 is MDHEN and CDR2 SYDVKM. The CDR3 is 15 amino acids. This chain's CDR3 is CASSLRDRGYYGYTF. Written as DNA, the CDR3 is TGTGCCAGCAGTTTAAGGGACAGGGGGTACTATGGCTACACCTTC.

The chain recombines TRBV27 with TRBJ1-5; no firm D call. The CDR3 is made up of 16 amino acids. The V and J ends lost 5 bases and 7 bases respectively, with 21 bases between them. Germline CDR1 and CDR2: MNHEY and SMNVEV (reference sequence). The CDR3 DNA reads TGTGCCAGCAGTACACTCTCGGGGTTGCGTGCCCAGCCCCAGCATTTT. Protein sequence: CASSTLSGLRAQPQHF.

The rearrangement joins TRBV7-2 to TRBJ1-2, with D unclear. The CDR3 runs to 14 residues. Trimming left V 1 base short and J 3 bases short, with 9 bases between. CDR1 is SGHTA, CDR2 FQGNSA, per germline. The CDR3 nucleotides are TGTGCCAGCAGCTTAGAGTTCAGCGACTATGGCTACACCTTC. It codes for CASSLEFSDYGYTF.

The chain combines TRBV2 with TRBJ2-7; TRBD1 matches 7 bases. Germline assignment: CDR1 SNHLY and CDR2 FYNNEI. Germline trimming cut 6 bases from V and 0 bases from J; bases unmatched to any gene: 11. This CDR3 spans 16 amino acids. CDR3 sequence reads: CASRGITGVSSYEQYF. In DNA form, the CDR3 reads TGTGCCAGCAGGGGAATTACAGGGGTAAGCTCCTACGAGCAGTACTTC.